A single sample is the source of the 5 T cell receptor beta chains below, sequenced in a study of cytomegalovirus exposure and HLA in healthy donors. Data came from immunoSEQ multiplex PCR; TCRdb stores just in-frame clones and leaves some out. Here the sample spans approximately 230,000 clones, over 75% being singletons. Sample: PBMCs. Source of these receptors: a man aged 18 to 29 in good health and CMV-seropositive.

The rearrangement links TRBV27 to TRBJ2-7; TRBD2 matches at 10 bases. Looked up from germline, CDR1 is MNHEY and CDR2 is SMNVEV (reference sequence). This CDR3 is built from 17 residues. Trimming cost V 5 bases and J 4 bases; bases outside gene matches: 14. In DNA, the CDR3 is TGTGCCAGCAGTCGTTTGGCCTCTCTAGCGGGAGTGTACGAGCAGTACTTC. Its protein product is CASSRLASLAGVYEQYF.

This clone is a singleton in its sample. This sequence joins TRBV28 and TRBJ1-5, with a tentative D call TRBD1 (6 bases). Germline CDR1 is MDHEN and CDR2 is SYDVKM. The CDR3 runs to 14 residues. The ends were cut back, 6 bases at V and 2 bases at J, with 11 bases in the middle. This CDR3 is CASRGGQGNQPQHF. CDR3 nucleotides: TGTGCCAGCAGAGGGGGGCAGGGCAATCAGCCCCAGCATTTT.

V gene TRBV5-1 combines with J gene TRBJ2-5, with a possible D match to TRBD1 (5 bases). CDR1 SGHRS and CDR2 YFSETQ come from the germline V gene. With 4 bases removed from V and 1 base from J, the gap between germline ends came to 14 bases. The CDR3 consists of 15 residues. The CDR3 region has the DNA TGCGCCAGCAGCCCGCCCAGCAGGGCCCAAGAGACCCAGTACTTC. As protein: CASSPPSRAQETQYF.

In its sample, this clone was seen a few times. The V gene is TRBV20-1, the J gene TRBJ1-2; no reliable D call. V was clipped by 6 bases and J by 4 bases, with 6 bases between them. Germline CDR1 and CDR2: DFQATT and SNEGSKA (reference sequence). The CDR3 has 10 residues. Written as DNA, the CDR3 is TGCAGTGCATCCCGCTATGGCTACACCTTC. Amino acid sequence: CSASRYGYTF.

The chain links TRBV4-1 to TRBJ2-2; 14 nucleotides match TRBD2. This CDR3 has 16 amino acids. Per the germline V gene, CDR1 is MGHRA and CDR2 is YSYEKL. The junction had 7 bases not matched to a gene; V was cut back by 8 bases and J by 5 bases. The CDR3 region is CASAPRLAGGTGELFF. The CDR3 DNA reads TGCGCCAGCGCCCCGAGACTAGCGGGAGGGACCGGGGAGCTGTTTTTT.